This TCR beta chain was captured in a study of T-cell reconstitution after alpha-beta-depleted transplantation in children. General study findings and limits: Surviving thymic progenitors and recipient T cells were the source of high TCRbeta diversity at day 60 in some patients. About two months after transplant, alpha-beta T cells reportedly came from several hundred expanded graft clones.

This CDR3 has 13 residues. Germline loops: CDR1 DFQATT, CDR2 SNEGSKA (reference sequence). V dropped 2 bases and J dropped 7; count of bases not matched to a gene: 3. Preparation of the TCRbeta library was carried out with unique molecular identifiers. TCRdb re-called the PCR reads with MiXCR, one entry per CDR3 protein. The data show roughly 300,000 distinct CDR3 sequences, approximately 10% seen once. In this sample, this clonotype turned up many times. What it recognizes is unknown. The clonotype originates from a male patient between 2 and 15 years old who had a stem cell transplant for chronic granulomatous disease, so the T cells may come from the graft donor. This chain connects TRBV20-1 to TRBJ2-2, with 8 bases matching TRBD2. Sequenced here: peripheral blood, sampled 180 days after TCRalphabeta/CD19-depleted stem cell transplant. The CDR3 bases are TGCAGTGCTAGAATCGGGAGGGGCGGGGAGCTGTTTTTT. Protein: CSARIGRGGELFF.